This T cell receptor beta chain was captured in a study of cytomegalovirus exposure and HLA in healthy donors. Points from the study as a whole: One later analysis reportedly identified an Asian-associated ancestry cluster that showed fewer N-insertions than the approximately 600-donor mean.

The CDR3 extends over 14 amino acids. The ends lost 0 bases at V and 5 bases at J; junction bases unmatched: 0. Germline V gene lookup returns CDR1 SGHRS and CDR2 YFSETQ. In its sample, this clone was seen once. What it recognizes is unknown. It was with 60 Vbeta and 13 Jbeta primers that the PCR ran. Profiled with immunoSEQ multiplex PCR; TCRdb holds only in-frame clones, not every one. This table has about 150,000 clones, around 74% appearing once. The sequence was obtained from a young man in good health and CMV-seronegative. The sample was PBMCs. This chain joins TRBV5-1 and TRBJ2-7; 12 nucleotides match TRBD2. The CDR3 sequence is CASSLGTSGNEQYF. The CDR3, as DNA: TGCGCCAGCAGCTTGGGGACTAGCGGGAACGAGCAGTACTTC.